This T cell receptor (beta chain) is drawn from a study of tumor-infiltrating lymphocytes in primary liver carcinoma. Study results and caveats: Researchers report that only about 7-24% of top clones turned up in all five tumor regions.

Turning to this clonotype: Antigen: not known. Without the conserved terminal phenylalanine or tryptophan, this CDR3 likely stems from a read error.

Between about 19 and 34 mg of unsorted bulk tissue served as the source from which RNA and DNA were co-extracted. The germline gives CDR1 SQVTM, CDR2 ANQGSEA. The V end lost 8 bases, the J end lost 6 bases, and 16 bases lay between the germline ends. The CDR3 covers 12 residues. The template, about 540 ng total RNA, yielded TCR beta cDNA made with a constant-region primer. Nested multiplex PCR, run for three rounds with slightly modified ARM-PCR, yielded TCR beta libraries. Use of TRBV1-TRBV30 forward primers with a C-beta reverse primer characterized the first two PCR rounds, which lasted around 11 cycles each. TCRdb used MiXCR to reprocess the multiplex PCR reads, holding one entry per CDR3 protein. The sample carries 100,000 to 120,000 distinct CDR3 sequences, approximately 82% recorded once.

Sequenced: liver tumor tissue from sampling region 3. Subset of the sample: tumor region T3, left-lateral pole. The source of this sequence is a man in his forties with primary liver carcinoma and hepatitis B virus infection. The V call is TRBV29-1, the J call TRBJ1-2; weak D call: TRBD1 (5 bases). The CDR3 sequence: CSSLIGGNGYTS. In nucleotides, the CDR3 is TGCAGCTCCCTTATTGGGGGAAATGGCTACACCTCC.